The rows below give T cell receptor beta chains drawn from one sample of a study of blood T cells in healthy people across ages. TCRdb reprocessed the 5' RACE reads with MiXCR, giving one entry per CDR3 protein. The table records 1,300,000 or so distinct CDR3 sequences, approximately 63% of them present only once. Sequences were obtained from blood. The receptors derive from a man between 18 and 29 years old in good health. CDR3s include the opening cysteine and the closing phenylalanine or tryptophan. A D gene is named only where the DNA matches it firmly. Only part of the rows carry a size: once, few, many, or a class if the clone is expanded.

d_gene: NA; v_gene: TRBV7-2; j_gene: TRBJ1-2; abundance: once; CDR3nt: TGTGCCAGCAGCCCTTTTAAGCCCTATGGCTACACCTTC; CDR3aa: CASSPFKPYGYTF
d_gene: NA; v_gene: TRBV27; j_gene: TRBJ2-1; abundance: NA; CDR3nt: TGTGCCAGCAGTTGGGACCCAAGCTCCTACAATGAGCAGTTCTTC; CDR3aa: CASSWDPSSYNEQFF
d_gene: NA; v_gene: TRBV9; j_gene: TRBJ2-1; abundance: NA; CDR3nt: TGTGCCAGCAGCGACAGGACCAGCTACAATGAGCAGTTCTTC; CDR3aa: CASSDRTSYNEQFF
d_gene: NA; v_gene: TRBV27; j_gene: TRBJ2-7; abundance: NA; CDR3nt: TGTGCCAGTAGCTACAGGGCCCACTACGAGCAGTACTTC; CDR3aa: CASSYRAHYEQYF
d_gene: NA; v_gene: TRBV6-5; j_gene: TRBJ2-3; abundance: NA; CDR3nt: TGTGCCAGCAGTCCCCCGGACCATACGCAGTATTTT; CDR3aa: CASSPPDHTQYF
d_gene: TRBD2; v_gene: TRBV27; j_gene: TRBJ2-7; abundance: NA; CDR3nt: TGTGCCAGCAGTTTATCAGCGGGGGGGCAGTACGAGCAGTACTTC; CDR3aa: CASSLSAGGQYEQYF
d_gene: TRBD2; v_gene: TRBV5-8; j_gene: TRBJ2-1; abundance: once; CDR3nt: TGTGCCAGCAGCTTGCTGGCGGGAGTGAAGAATGAGCAGTTCTTC; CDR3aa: CASSLLAGVKNEQFF
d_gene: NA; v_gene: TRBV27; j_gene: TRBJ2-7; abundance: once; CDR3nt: TGTGCCAGCACCACAGGACACCTGGGCAACGAGCAGTACTTC; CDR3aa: CASTTGHLGNEQYF
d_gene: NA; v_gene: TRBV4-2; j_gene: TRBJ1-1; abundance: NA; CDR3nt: TGTGCCAGCAGCCAAGCCCGGAACACTGAAGCTTTCTTT; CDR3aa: CASSQARNTEAFF
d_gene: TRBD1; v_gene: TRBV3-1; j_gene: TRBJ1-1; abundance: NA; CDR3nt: TGTGCCAGCAGCCAAGTTCTACAGGGGGTGGGGGCTTTCTTT; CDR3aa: CASSQVLQGVGAFF
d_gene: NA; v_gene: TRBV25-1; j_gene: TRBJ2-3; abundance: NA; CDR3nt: TGTGCCAGCAGTGAAAGCCTACGCGATACGCAGTATTTT; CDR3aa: CASSESLRDTQYF
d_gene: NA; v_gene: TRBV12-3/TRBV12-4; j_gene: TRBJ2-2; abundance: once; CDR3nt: TGTGCCAGCAGCCGAGGACAAAGGGCTAACCACGACCCCGGGGAGCTGTTTTTT; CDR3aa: CASSRGQRANHDPGELFF
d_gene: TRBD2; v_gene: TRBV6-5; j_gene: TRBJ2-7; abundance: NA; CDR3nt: TGTGCCAGCAGCTCAACTAGCGGGGTTTACTACGAGCAGTACTTC; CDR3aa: CASSSTSGVYYEQYF
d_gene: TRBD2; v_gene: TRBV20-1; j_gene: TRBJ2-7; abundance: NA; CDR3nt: TGCAGTGCAGAGCTAGCGGGGGCCTTCTACGAGCAGTACTTC; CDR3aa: CSAELAGAFYEQYF
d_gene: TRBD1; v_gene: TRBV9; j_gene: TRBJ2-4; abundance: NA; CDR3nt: TGTGCCAGCAGCGTAGGGGGACAGGGTGGCCAAAACATTCAGTACTTC; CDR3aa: CASSVGGQGGQNIQYF
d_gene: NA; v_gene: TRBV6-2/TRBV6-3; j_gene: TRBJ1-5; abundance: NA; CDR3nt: TGTGCCAGCAGTTTCCCTCGGGGGAACGATCAGCCCCAGCATTTT; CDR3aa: CASSFPRGNDQPQHF
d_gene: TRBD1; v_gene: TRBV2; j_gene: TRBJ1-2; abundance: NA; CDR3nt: TGTGCCAGCTTCCAGGGGGGTGCTAACTATGGCTACACCTTC; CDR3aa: CASFQGGANYGYTF
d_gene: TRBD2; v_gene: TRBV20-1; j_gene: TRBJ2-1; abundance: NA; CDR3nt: TGCAGTGCTAGAGATGTGTCTAGCGGGAGGTCCTACAATGAGCAGTTCTTC; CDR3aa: CSARDVSSGRSYNEQFF
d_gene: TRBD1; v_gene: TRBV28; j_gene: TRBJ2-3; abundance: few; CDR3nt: TGTGCCAGCAGACGCCGGGACAGGGTCCCAGATACGCAGTATTTT; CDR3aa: CASRRRDRVPDTQYF
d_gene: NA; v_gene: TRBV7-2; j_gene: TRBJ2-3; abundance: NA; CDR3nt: TGTGCCACTACCCCAAGGGCATTGGGGGCAGATACGCAGTATTTT; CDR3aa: CATTPRALGADTQYF
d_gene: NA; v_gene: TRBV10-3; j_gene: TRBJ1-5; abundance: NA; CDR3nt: TGTGCCATCCAGGATGGGGGGGCGGGTCAGCCCCAGCATTTT; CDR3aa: CAIQDGGAGQPQHF
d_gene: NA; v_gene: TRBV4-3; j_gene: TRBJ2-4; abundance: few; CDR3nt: TGCGCCAGCAGTCGGGATATCCACTCGAGCTATCAGTACTTC; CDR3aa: CASSRDIHSSYQYF
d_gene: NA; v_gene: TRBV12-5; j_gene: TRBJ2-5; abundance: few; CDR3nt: TGTGCTAGTGCCGGGGAGACCCAGTACTTC; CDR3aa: CASAGETQYF
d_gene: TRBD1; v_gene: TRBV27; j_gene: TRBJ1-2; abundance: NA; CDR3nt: TGTGCCAGCAGTGCCGGGCAGGGGGGTTCAGGTGGCTACACCTTC; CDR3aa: CASSAGQGGSGGYTF
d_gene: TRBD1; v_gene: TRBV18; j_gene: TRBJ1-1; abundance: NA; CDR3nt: TGTGCCAGCTCACTCAAGACAGGGATGTCTGAAGCTTTCTTT; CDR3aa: CASSLKTGMSEAFF
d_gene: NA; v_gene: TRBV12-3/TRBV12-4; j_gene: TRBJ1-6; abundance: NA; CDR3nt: TGTGCCAGCAGTTTCTCCCCCAGGGATTCACCCCTCCACTTT; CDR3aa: CASSFSPRDSPLHF
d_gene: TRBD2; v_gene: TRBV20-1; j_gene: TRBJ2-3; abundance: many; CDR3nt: TGCAGTGCTCCCCGACTAGCGGGGTTCACAGATACGCAGTATTTT; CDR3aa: CSAPRLAGFTDTQYF
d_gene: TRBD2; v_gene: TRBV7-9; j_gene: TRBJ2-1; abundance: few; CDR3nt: TGTGCCAGCAGCCCCCCAACTAGCGGGGGGGCCAATGAGCAGTTCTTC; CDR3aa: CASSPPTSGGANEQFF
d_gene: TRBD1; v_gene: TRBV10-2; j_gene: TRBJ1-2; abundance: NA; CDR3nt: TGCGCCAGCAGTGAGTCGATGACAGGGTCATCGTGGGGCTACACCTTC; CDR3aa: CASSESMTGSSWGYTF
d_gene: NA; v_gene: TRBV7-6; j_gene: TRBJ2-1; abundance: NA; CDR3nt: TGTGCCAGCAGCAACAACCCCGGGGAGACCCAGTTCTTC; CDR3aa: CASSNNPGETQFF
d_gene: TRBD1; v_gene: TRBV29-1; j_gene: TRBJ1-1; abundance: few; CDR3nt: TGCAGCGGTGACAGGGGGCAGAACACTGAAGCTTTCTTT; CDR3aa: CSGDRGQNTEAFF
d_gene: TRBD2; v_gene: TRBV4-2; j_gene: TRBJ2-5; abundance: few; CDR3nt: TGTGCCAGCAGCCTCCTTTTAGCGGGAATGGAGGAGACCCAGTACTTC; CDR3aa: CASSLLLAGMEETQYF
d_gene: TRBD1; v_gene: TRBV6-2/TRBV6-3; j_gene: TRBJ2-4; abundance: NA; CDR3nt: TGTGCCAGCAGCTACGAGGCAGGGGGCCCCCGGGAAAACATTCAGTACTTC; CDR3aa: CASSYEAGGPRENIQYF
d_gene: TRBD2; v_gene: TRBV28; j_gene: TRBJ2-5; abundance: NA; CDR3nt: TGTGCCAGCAGTCCAATAGCGGGGAGACACCAAGAGACCCAGTACTTC; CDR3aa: CASSPIAGRHQETQYF
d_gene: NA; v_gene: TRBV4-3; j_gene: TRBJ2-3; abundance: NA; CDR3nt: TGCGCCAGCAGCCAAGAGGTCTGGAAAACAGATACGCAGTATTTT; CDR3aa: CASSQEVWKTDTQYF
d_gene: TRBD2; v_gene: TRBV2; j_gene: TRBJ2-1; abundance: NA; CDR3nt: TGTGCCAGCAGTCCCCGGACTAGCCGCTACAATGAGCAGTTCTTC; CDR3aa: CASSPRTSRYNEQFF
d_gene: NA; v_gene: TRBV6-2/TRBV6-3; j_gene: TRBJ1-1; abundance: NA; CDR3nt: TGTGCCAGCAGTCGTCCCGGGACGTTGAACACTGAAGCTTTCTTT; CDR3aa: CASSRPGTLNTEAFF
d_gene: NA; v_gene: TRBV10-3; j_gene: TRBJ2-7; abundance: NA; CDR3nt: TGTGCCACGGTGGAAGTTGGCGAGCAGTACTTC; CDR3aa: CATVEVGEQYF
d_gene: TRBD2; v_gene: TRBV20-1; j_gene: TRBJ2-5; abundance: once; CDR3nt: TGCAGTGCTAGAGATCTGGCTAGCGGGATCAATGAGCAGTACTTC; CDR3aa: CSARDLASGINEQYF
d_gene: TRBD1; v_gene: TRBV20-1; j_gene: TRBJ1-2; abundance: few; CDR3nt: TGCAGTGCTTTGCCGGGACAGGATTCCACCTATGGCTACACCTTC; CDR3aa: CSALPGQDSTYGYTF
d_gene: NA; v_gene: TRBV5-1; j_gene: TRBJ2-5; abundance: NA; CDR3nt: TGCGCCAGCAGCTTTTCTGGGGGCGACCAAGAGACCCAGTACTTC; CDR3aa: CASSFSGGDQETQYF
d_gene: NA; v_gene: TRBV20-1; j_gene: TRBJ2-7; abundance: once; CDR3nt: TGCAGTGCCCGACAGATAACCTACGAGCAGTACTTC; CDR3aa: CSARQITYEQYF
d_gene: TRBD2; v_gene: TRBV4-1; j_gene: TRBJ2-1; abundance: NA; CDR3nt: TGCGCCAGCAGCCCTAGCGGGGGGAGAGGTCGTGAGCAGTTCTTC; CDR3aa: CASSPSGGRGREQFF
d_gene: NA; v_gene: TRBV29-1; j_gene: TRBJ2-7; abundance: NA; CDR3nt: TGCAGCGTTCAGGGGAAGGGAGCCTACGAGCAGTACTTC; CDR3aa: CSVQGKGAYEQYF
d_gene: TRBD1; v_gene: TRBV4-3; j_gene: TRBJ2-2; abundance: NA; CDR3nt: TGCGCCGGCAGCTCAAAGGGCCTTGTAAAGGGGGCTAGAACCGGGGAGCTGTTTTTT; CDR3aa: CAGSSKGLVKGARTGELFF
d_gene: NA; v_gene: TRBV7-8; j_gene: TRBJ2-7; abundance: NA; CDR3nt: TGTGCCAGCAGCCAGAGCTCAGGGGCACGGAGCTCCTACGAGCAGTACTTC; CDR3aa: CASSQSSGARSSYEQYF
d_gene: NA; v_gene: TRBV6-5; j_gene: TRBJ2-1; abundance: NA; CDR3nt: TGTGCCAGCAGTTACGCGGCTCACAATGAGCAGTTCTTC; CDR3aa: CASSYAAHNEQFF
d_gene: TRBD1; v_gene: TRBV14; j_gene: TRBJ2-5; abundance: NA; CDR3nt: TGTGCCAGCAGCCACTCAGGGACAGACCAAGAGACCCAGTACTTC; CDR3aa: CASSHSGTDQETQYF
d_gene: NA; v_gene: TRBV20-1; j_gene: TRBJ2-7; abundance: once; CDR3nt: TGCAGTGCTAGGAGGGTCGCAGGGAGTGGTGAGCAGTACTTC; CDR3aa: CSARRVAGSGEQYF
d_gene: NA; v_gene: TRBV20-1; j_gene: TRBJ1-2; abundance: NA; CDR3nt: TGCAGTGCTTGGGGACCGACTAACTATGGCTACACCTTC; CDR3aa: CSAWGPTNYGYTF
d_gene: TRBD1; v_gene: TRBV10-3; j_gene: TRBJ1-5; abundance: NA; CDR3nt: TGTGCCATCAGTGGGGGACAGCTCAATCAGCCCCAGCATTTT; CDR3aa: CAISGGQLNQPQHF
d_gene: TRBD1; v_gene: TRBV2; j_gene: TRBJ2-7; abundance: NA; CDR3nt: TGTGCCAGCGCCGGGACAGAGGGTCGTCTTCTCTACGAGCAGTACTTC; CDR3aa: CASAGTEGRLLYEQYF
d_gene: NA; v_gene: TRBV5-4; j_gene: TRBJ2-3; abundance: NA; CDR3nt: TGTGCCAGCAGCTTCTTTAGCGCTCCAGATACGCAGTATTTT; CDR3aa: CASSFFSAPDTQYF